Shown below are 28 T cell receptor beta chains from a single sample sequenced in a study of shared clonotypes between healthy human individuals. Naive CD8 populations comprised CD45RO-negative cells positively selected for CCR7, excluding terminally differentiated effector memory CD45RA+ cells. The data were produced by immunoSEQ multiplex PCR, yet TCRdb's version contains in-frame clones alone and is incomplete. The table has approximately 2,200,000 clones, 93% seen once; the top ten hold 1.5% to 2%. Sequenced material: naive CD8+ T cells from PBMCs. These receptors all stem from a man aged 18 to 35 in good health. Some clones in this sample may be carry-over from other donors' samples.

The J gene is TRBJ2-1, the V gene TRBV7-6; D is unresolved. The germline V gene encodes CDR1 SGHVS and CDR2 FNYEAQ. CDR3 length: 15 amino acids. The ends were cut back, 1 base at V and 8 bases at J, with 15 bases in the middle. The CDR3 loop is CASSLEVAGSYEQFF. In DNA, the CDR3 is TGTGCCAGCAGCTTAGAGGTAGCAGGTAGTTATGAGCAGTTCTTC.

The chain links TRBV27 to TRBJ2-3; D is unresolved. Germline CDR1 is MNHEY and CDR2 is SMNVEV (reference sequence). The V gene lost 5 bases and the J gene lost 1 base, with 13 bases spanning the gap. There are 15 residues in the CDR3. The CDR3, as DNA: TGTGCCAGCAGTCCCAGGTCGGCGGGCACAGATACGCAGTATTTT. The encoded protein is CASSPRSAGTDTQYF.

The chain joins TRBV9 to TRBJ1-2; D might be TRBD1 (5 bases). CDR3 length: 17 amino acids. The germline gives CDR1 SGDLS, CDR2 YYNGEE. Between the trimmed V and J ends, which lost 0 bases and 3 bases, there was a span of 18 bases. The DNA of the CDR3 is TGTGCCAGCAGCGTAGGAGGCAGGGAGGCGGAAGACTATGGCTACACCTTC. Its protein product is CASSVGGREAEDYGYTF.

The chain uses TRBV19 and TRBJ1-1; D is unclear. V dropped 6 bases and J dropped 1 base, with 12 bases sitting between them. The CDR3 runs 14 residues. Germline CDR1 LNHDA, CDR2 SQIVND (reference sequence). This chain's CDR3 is CASRDSTENTEAFF. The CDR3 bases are TGTGCCAGTAGGGACTCGACTGAGAACACTGAAGCTTTCTTT.

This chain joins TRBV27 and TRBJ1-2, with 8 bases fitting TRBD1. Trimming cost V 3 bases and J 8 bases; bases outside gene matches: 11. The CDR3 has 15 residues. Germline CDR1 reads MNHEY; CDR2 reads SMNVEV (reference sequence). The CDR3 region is CASSLTGALGKGYTF. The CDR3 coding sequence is TGTGCCAGCAGTTTGACAGGGGCGTTGGGTAAGGGCTACACCTTC.

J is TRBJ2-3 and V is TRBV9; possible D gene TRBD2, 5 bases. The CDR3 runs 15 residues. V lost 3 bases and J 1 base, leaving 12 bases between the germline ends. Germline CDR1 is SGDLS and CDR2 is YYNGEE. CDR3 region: CASSELARGTDTQYF. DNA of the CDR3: TGTGCCAGCAGCGAGCTAGCTAGGGGCACAGATACGCAGTATTTT.

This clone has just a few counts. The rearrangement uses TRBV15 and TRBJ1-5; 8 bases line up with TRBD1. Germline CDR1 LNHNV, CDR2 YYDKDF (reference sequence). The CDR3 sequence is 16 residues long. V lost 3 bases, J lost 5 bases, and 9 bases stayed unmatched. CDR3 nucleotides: TGTGCCACCAGCAGGGACAGGGCTTCGGGGGATCAGCCCCAGCATTTT. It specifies CATSRDRASGDQPQHF.

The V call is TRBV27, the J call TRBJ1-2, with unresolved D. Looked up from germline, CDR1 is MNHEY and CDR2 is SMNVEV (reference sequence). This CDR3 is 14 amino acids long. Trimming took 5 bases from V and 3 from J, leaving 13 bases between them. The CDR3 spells CASSPSPTHYGYTF. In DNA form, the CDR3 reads TGTGCCAGCAGTCCCTCCCCGACACACTATGGCTACACCTTC.

CDR3 in DNA: TGTGCCAGCAGCTCCATGGGGCGGGAGGGGACCCCCTACGAGCAGTACTTC. Encoded protein: CASSSMGREGTPYEQYF. The genes are TRBV7-9 and TRBJ2-7; 9 bases are shared with TRBD2. This CDR3 has 17 amino acids. CDR1 and CDR2 from the germline V gene are SEHNR and FQNEAQ (reference sequence). Germline trimming cut 4 bases from V and 2 bases from J; bases unmatched to any gene: 12.

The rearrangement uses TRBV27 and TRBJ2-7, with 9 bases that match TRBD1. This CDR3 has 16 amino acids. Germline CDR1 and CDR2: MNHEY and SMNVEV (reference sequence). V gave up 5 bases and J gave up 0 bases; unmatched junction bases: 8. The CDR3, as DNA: TGTGCCAGCAGTCTCATCGGGACAGGGTTCTCCTACGAGCAGTACTTC. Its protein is CASSLIGTGFSYEQYF.

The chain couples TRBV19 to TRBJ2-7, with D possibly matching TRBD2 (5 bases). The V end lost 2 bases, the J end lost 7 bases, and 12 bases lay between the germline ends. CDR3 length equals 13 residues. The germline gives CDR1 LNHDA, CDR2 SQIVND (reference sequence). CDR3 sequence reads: CASSITPRGEQYF. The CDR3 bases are TGTGCCAGTAGTATAACGCCCCGGGGAGAGCAGTACTTC. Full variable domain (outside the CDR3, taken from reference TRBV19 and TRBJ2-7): DGGITQSPKYLFRKEGQNVTLSCEQNLNHDAMYWYRQDPGQGLRLIYYSQIVNDFQKGDIAEGYSVSREKKESFPLTVTSAQKNPTAFYLCASSITPRGEQYFGPGTRLTVT.

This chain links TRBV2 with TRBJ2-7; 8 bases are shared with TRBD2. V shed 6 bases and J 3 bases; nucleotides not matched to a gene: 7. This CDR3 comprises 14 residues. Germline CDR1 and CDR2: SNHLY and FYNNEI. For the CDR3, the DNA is TGTGCCAGCAGAGATAGCGGGATTGTCTACGAGCAGTACTTC. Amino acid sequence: CASRDSGIVYEQYF.

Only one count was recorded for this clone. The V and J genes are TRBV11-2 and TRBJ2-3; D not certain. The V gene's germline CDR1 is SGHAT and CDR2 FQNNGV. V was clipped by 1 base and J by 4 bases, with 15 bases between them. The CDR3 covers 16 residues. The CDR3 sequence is CASSLGGGVSPDTQYF. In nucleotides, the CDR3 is TGTGCCAGCAGCTTAGGAGGTGGGGTGAGCCCAGATACGCAGTATTTT.

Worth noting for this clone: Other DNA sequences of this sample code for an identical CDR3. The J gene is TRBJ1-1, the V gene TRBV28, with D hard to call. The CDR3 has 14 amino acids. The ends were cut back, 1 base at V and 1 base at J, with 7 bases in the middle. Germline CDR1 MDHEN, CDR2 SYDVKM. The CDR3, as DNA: TGTGCCAGCAGTTTATTGGGGAGGAACACTGAAGCTTTCTTT. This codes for CASSLLGRNTEAFF.

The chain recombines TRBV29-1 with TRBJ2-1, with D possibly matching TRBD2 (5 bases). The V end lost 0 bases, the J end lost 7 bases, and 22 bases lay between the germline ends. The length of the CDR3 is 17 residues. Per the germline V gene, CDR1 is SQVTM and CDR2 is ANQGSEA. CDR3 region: CSVEERGFGPAANEQFF. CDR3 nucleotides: TGCAGCGTTGAAGAACGGGGTTTCGGGCCGGCGGCGAATGAGCAGTTCTTC.

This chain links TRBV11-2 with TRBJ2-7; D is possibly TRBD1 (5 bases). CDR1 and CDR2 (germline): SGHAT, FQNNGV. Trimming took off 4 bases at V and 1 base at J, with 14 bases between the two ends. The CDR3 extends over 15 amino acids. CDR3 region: CASSYFGQGSYEQYF. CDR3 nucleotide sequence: TGTGCCAGCAGCTATTTCGGGCAGGGATCCTACGAGCAGTACTTC.

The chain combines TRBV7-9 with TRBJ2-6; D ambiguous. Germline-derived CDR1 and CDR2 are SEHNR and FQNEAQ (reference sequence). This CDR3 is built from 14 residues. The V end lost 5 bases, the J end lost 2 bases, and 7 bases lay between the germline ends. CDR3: CASSPITGANVLTF. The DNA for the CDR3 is TGTGCCAGCAGCCCGATCACTGGGGCCAACGTCCTGACTTTC.

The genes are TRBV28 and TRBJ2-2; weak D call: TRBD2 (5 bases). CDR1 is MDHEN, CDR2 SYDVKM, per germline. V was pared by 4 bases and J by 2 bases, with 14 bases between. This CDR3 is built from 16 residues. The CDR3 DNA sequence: TGTGCCAGCAGTTCACACACCGGGATCAACACCGGGGAGCTGTTTTTT. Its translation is CASSSHTGINTGELFF.

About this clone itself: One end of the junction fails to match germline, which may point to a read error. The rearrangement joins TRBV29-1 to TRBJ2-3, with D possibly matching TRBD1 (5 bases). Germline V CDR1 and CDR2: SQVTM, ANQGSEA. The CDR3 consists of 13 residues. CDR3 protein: CSVEGANTDTQYF. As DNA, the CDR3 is TGCAGCGTGGAAGGGGCCAACACAGATACGCAGTATTTT.

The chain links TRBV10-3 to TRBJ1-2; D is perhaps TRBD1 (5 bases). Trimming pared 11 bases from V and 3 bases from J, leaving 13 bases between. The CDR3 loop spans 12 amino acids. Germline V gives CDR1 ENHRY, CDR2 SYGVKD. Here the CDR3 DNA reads TGTGCCTCAGGTCGGGGGGACTATGGCTACACCTTC. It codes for CASGRGDYGYTF.

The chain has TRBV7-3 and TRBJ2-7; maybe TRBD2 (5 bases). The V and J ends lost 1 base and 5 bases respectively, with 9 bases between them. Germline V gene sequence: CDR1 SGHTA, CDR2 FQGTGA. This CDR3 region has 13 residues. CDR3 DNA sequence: TGTGCCAGCAGCTTAAAGCGGTCGGACGAGCAGTACTTC. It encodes CASSLKRSDEQYF.

Here the CDR3 DNA reads TGTGCCAGCAGTTTATATGGATCCCCTCTTTACGAGCAGTACTTC. Amino acid sequence: CASSLYGSPLYEQYF. The gene calls are TRBV27 and TRBJ2-7; D ambiguous. Trimming removed 1 base from V and 4 bases from J, with 14 bases in between. The CDR3 totals 15 residues. In germline, CDR1 is MNHEY, CDR2 SMNVEV (reference sequence).

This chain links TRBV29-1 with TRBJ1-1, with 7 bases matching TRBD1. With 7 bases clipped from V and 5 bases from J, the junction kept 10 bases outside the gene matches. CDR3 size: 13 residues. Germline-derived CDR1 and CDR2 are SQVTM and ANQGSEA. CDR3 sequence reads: CSALEGARTEAFF. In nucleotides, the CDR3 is TGCAGCGCCCTCGAGGGGGCCCGTACTGAAGCTTTCTTT.

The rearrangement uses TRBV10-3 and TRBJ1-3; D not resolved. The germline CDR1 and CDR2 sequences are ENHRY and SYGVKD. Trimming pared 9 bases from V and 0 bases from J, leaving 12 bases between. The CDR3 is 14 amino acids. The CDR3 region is CAITEMGSGNTIYF. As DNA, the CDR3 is TGTGCCATAACCGAGATGGGCTCTGGAAACACCATATATTTT.

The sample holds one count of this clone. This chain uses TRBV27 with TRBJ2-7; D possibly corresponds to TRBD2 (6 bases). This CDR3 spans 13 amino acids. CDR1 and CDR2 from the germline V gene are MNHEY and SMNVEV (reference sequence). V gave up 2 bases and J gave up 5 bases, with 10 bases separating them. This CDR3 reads CASSLRAGHEQYF. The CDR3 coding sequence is TGTGCCAGCAGTTTAAGAGCGGGCCACGAGCAGTACTTC.

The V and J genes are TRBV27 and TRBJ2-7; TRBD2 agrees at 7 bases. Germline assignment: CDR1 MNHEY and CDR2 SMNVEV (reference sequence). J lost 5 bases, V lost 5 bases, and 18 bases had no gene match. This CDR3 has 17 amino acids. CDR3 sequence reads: CASSPGGGVMGFDEQYF. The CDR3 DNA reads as TGTGCCAGCAGTCCCGGGGGAGGGGTTATGGGATTTGACGAGCAGTACTTC.

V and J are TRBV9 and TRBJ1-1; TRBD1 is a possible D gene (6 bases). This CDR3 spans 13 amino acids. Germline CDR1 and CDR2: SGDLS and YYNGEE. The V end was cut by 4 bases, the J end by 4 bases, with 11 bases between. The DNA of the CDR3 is TGTGCCAGCAGCCAGGGGCCCGGCACTGAAGCTTTCTTT. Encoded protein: CASSQGPGTEAFF.

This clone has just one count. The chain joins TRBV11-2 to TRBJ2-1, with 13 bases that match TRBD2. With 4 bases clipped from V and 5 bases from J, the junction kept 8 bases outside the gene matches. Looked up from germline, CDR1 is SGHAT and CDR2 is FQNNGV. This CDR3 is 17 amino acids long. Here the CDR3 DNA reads TGTGCCAGCAGCTCCATCCGCGGACTAGCGGGAGACAATGAGCAGTTCTTC. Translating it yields CASSSIRGLAGDNEQFF.